This TCR beta chain derives from a study of blood T cell repertoires in COVID-19 (dated by TCRdb to about 2020). Regarding the research as a whole: The collaborator samples originated in the United States, Italy and Spain and spanned the acute and convalescent phases of COVID-19. The material from the prospective study consisted of cDNA or gDNA derived from T cells, B-cell-depleted T cells, or PBMCs. Deeply sampled blood TCRbeta repertoires from subjects exposed to, actively infected with, or recovered from COVID-19 were included in the dataset. A freely available public database, intended as a resource for researchers studying the immune response to SARS-CoV-2, is where the repertoires were released. Samples came from the ongoing ImmuneRACE study (first 160 participants) plus 1,254 subjects from 6 global collaborators. Sample metadata almost always included a de-identified subject ID, COVID-19 status, age in years and sex. Where HLA class I and class II types were available, the types were taken from metadata supplied by the sample provider, not from assay-based typing. Overall study outcomes, separate from this receptor: How much clinical and demographic metadata was included differed by source and by participant, and the metadata was provided uncurated.

A word on this clone: The clone's antigen remains unknown. No base-level quality is on record; no much larger clone is a single base apart.

The collaborating institutions used their own protocols to collect whole blood in K2EDTA tubes. Collaborator samples were shipped for TCRbeta analysis as frozen whole blood, isolated PBMCs, or DNA extracted from either sample type. TCRbeta CDR3 regions were amplified from genomic DNA by means of the immunoSEQ Assay, a bias-controlled multiplex PCR. The authors processed their data as follows. The number of nucleated cells in each sample was estimated from the amplification of reference gene primers within the assay. To quantify the absolute abundance of each unique TCRbeta CDR3 rearrangement, sequence reads were collapsed and filtered. For each sample, productive Simpson clonality was calculated as the square root of Simpson's diversity index over productive rearrangements. TCRdb took over this immuneACCESS table, retaining in-frame rearrangements with V and J assigned. Such tables are incomplete; in checked studies, under half of the missing clones stem from an unresolved V gene, and the remainder is unexplained. The DNA gave D and trimming, while V, J and clone size come from that table. The sample table lists about 94,000 clones, 80% of them with a count of one. The ten largest clones represent 15% to 20% of the sample.

The CDR3 measures 16 amino acids from cysteine to phenylalanine. CDR3 DNA only is kept here, 48 bases in frame from base 1. V is trimmed back by 4 bases and J by 9 bases, and the junction contains 11 bases that no gene match accounts for. CDR1 SGHRS and CDR2 YFSETQ are derived from the germline V gene. The rearranged chain carries TRBV5-1 and TRBJ1-6; 9 bases in the middle match TRBD1. This receptor was identified in a woman of 80 years or more with acute or convalescent COVID-19. The sample comprised peripheral blood. This receptor carries the CDR3 CASSHQDRGLSSPLHF. The nucleotide sequence is given as TGCGCCAGCAGCCACCAGGACAGGGGTTTAAGTTCACCCCTCCACTTT.